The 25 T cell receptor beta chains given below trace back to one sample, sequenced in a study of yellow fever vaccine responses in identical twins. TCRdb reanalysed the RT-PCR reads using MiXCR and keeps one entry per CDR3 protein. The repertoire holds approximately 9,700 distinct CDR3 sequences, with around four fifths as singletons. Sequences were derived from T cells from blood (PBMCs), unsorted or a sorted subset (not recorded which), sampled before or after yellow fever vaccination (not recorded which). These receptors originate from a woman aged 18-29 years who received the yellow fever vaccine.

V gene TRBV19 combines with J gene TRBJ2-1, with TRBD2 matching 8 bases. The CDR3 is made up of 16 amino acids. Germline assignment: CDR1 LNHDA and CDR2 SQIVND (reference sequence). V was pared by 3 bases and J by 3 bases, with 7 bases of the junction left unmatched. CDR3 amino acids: CASSIPAGEGYNEQFF. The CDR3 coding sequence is TGTGCCAGTAGTATCCCAGCGGGAGAAGGCTACAATGAGCAGTTCTTC.

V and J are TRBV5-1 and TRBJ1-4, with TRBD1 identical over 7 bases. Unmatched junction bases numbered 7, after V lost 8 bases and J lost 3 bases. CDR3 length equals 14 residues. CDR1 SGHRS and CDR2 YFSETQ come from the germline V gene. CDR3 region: CASSGGTANEKLFF. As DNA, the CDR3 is TGCGCCAGTAGCGGAGGGACAGCTAATGAAAAACTGTTTTTT.

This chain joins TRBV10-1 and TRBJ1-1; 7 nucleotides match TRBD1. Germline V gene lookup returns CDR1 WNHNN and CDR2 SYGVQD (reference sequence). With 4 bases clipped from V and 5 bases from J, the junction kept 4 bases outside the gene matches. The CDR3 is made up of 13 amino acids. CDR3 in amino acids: CASSARGGTEAFF. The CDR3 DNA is TGCGCCAGCAGTGCCAGGGGGGGGACTGAAGCTTTCTTT.

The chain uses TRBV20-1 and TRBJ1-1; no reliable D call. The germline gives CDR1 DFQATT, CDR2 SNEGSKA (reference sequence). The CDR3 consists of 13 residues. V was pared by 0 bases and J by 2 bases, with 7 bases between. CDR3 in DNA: TGCAGTGCTAGAGATCTGGGCAACACTGAAGCTTTCTTT. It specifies CSARDLGNTEAFF.

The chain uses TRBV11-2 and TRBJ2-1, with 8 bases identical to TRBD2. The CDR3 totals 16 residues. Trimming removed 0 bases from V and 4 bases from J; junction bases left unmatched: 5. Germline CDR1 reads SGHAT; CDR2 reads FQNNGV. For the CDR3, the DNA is TGTGCCAGCAGCTTAGAGTTGACTAGCGAATACAATGAGCAGTTCTTC. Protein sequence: CASSLELTSEYNEQFF.

The DNA for the CDR3 is TGTGCCATCAGCCCTAGCGACTACGAGCAGTACTTC. The encoded protein is CAISPSDYEQYF. J is TRBJ2-7 and V is TRBV10-3, with TRBD2 as a possible D gene (6 bases). Germline values: CDR1 ENHRY, CDR2 SYGVKD. The CDR3 has 12 amino acids. V lost 6 bases to trimming and J lost 3 bases, with 9 bases between them.

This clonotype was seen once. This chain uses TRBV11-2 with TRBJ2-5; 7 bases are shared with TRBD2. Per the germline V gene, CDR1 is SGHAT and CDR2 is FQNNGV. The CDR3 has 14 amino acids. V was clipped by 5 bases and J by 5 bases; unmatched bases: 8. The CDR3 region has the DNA TGTGCCAGCAGCAACGGACTAGGGGTGGAGACCCAGTACTTC. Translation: CASSNGLGVETQYF.

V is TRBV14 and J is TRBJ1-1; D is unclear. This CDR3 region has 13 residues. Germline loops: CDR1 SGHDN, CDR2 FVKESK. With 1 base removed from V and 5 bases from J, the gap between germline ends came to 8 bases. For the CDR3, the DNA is TGTGCCAGCAGCCAAGTTGGCCGTACTGAAGCTTTCTTT. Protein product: CASSQVGRTEAFF.

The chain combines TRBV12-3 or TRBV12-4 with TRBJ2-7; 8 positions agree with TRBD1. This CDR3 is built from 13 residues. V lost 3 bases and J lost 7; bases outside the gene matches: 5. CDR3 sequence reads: CASSFWTGQEQYF. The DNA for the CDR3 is TGTGCCAGCAGTTTCTGGACAGGGCAAGAGCAGTACTTC.

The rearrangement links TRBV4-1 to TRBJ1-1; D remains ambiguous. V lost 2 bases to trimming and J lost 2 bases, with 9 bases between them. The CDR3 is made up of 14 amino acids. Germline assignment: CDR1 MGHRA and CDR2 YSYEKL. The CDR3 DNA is TGCGCCAGCAGCCAATGGGCAGGCAACACTGAAGCTTTCTTT. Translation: CASSQWAGNTEAFF.

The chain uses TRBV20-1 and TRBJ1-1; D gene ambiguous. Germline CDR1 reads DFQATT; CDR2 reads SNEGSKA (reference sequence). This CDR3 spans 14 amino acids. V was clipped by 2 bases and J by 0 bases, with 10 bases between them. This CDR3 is CSARSSGVNTEAFF. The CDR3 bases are TGCAGTGCTAGATCTTCCGGGGTGAACACTGAAGCTTTCTTT.

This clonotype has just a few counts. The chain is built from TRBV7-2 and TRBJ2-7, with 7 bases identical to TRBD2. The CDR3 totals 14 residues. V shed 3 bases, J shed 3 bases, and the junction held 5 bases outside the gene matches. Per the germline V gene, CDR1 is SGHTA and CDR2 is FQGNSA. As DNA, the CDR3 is TGTGCCAGCAGCTTCCTTTCGGGGGGCTACGAGCAGTACGTC. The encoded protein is CASSFLSGGYEQYV.

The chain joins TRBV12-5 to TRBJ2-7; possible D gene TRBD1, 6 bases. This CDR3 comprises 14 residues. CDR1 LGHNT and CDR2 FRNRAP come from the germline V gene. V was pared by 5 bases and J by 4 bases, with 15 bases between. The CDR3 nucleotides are TGTGCTAGTGGTCCGCGGACAGATTTTTACGAGCAGTACTTC. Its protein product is CASGPRTDFYEQYF. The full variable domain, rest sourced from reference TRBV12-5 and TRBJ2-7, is DARVTQTPRHKVTEMGQEVTMRCQPILGHNTVFWYRQTMMQGLELLAYFRNRAPLDDSGMPKDRFSAEMPDATLATLKIQPSEPRDSAVYFCASGPRTDFYEQYFGPGTRLTVT.

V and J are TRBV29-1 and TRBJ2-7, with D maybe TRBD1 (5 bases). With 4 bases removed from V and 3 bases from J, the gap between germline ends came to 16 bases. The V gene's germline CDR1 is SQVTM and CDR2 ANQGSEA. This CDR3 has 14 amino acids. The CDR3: CSVGVAGIGYEQYF. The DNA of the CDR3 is TGCAGCGTTGGGGTTGCAGGGATAGGCTACGAGCAGTACTTC.

CDR3 in amino acids: CSASEHGMNTEAFF. The CDR3 DNA reads TGCAGTGCTAGTGAACACGGTATGAACACTGAAGCTTTCTTT. This chain links TRBV20-1 with TRBJ1-1; D not resolved. Germline lookup yields CDR1 DFQATT and CDR2 SNEGSKA (reference sequence). CDR3 length equals 14 residues. V shed 3 bases and J shed 0 bases, with 11 bases lying between them.

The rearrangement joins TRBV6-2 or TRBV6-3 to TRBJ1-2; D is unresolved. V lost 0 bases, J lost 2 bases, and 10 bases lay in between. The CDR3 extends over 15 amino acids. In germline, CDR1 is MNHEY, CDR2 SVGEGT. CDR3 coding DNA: TGTGCCAGCAGTTACTCCGCCGGTGCGAACTATGGCTACACCTTC. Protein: CASSYSAGANYGYTF.

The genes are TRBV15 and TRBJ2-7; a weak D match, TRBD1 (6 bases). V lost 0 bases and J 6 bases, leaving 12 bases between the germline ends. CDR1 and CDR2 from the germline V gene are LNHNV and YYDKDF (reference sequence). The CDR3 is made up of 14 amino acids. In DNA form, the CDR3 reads TGTGCCACCAGCAGAGAACAGGGTATACGCGAGCAGTACGTC. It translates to CATSREQGIREQYV.

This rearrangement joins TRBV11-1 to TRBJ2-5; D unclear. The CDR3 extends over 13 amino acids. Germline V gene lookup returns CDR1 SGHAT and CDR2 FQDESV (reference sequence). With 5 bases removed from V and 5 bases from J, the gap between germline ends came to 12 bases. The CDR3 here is CASSPGAPETQYF. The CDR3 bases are TGTGCCAGCAGCCCCGGAGCCCCGGAGACCCAGTACTTC.

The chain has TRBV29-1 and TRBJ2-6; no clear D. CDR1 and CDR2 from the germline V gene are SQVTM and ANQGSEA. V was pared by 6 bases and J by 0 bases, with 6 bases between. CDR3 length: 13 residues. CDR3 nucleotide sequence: TGCAGCGTATGGGACTCTGGGGCCAACGTCCTGACTTTC. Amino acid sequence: CSVWDSGANVLTF.

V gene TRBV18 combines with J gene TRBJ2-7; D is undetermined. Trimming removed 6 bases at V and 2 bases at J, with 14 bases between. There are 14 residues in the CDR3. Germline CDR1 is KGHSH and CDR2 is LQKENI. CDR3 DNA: TGTGCCAGCTCGACCTCGGTTGGTCCCTACGAGCAGTACGTC. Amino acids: CASSTSVGPYEQYV.

CDR3 region: CASSEYGGTGANVLTF. CDR3 bases: TGTGCCAGCAGTGAATACGGGGGCACTGGGGCCAACGTCCTGACTTTC. The chain has TRBV6-1 and TRBJ2-6; D assignment may be TRBD1 or TRBD2 (6 bases each). This CDR3 spans 16 amino acids. The V gene's germline CDR1 is MNHNS and CDR2 SASEGT. V was pared by 2 bases and J by 2 bases, with 10 bases between.

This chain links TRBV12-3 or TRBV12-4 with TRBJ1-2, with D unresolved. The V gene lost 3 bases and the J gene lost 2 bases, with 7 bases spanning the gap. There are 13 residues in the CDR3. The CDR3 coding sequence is TGTGCCAGCAGTTTTATTGAGAACTATGGCTACACCTTC. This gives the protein CASSFIENYGYTF.

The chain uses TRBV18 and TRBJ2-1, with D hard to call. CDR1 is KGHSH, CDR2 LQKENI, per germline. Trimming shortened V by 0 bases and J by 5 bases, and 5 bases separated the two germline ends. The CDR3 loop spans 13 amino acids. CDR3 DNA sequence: TGTGCCAGCTCACCACCCCCCGACAATGAGCAGTTCTTC. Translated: CASSPPPDNEQFF.

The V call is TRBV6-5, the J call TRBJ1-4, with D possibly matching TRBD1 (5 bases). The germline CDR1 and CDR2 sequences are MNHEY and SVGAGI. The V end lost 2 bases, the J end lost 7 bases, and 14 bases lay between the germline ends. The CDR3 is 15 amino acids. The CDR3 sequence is CASSYARRGVEKLFF. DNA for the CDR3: TGTGCCAGCAGTTACGCTAGGAGGGGAGTTGAAAAACTGTTTTTT.

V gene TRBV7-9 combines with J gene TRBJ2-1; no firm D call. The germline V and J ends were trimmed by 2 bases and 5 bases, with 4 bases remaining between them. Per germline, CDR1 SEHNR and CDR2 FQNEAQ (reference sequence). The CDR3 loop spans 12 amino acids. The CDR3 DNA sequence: TGTGCCAGCAGCTTACGAGACAATGAGCAGTTCTTC. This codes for CASSLRDNEQFF.